The sequence of this T cell receptor beta chain was determined in a study of blood T cell repertoires in COVID-19. Study-level information: Spain, Italy and the United States supplied samples that represented acute and convalescent COVID-19. From T cells, B-cell-depleted T cells, or PBMCs came the material, which was cDNA or gDNA.

Germline V gene lookup returns CDR1 SNHLY and CDR2 FYNNEI. This CDR3 is 12 amino acids long. Trimming cost V 7 bases and J 3 bases, with 8 bases left between them. The count of this clone is one. Original data processing: By means of reference gene primer amplification, nucleated cell counts were estimated. Assay used: immunoSEQ multiplex PCR; TCRdb lists only in-frame clones, some missing. The V and J calls and the clone size are those of that table, but D and trimming were determined from the DNA. The sample records approximately 360,000 clones, 80% to 90% being singletons. The sample comprised peripheral blood. The TCR was taken from a man aged 35 to 55 with acute or convalescent COVID-19. The chain joins TRBV2 to TRBJ2-3; tentative D call: TRBD2 (5 bases). Here the CDR3 DNA reads TGTGCCAGCAATCCGGGAACAGATACGCAGTATTTT. Its translation is CASNPGTDTQYF. The full variable domain, rest sourced from reference TRBV2 and TRBJ2-3, is EPEVTQTPSHQVTQMGQEVILRCVPISNHLYFYWYRQILGQKVEFLVSFYNNEISEKSEIFDDQFSVERPDGSNFTLKIRSTKLEDSAMYFCASNPGTDTQYFGPGTRLTVL.